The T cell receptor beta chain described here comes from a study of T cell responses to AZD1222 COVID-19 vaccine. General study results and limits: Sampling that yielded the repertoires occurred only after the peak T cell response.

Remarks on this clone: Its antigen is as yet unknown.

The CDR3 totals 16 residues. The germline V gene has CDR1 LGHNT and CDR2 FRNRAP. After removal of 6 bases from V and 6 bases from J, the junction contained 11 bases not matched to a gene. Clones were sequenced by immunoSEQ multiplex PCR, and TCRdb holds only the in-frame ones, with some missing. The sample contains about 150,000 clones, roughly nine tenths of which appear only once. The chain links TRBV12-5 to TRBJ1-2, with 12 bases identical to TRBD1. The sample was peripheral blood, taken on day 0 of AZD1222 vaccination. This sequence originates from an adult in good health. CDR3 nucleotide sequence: TGTGCTAGTGGCCCTAGGTCGGGACAGGGGGCCCATGGCTACACCTTC. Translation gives CASGPRSGQGAHGYTF.